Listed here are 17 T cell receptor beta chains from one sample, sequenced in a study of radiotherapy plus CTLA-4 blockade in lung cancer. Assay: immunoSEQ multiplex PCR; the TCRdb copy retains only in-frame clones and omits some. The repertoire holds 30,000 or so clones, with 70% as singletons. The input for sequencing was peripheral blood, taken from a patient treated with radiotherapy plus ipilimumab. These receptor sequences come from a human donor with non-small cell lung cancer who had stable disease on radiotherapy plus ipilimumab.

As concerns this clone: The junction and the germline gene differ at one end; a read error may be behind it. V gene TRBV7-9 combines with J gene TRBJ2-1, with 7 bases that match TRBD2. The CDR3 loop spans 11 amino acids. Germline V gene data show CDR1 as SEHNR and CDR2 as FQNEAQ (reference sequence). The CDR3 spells CASSPGTTHVF. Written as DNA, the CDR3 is TGTGCCAGCAGCCCCGGGACTACTCACGTCTTC.

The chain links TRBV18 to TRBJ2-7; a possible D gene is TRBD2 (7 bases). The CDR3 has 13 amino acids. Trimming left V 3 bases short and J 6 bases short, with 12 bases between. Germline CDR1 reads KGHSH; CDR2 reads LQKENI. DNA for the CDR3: TGTGCCAGCTCACCGGGGGGGCAGGGCGAGCAGTACTTC. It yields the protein CASSPGGQGEQYF.

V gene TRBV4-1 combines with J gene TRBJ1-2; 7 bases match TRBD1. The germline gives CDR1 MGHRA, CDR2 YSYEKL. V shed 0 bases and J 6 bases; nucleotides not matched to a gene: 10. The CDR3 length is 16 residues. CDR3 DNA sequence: TGCGCCAGCAGCCAAGATAGTGCGGGACAGCTTCATGGCTACACCTTC. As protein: CASSQDSAGQLHGYTF.

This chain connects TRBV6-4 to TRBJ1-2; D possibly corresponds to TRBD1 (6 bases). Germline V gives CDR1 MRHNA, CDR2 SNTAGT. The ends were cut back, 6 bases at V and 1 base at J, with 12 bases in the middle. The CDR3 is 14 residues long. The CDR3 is CASSGTPINYGYTF. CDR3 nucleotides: TGTGCCAGCAGCGGGACACCGATTAACTATGGCTACACCTTC.

Written as DNA, the CDR3 is TGTGCCAGCAGCCTAGGAGCCGAGACACACATTCAGTACTTC. This sequence encodes CASSLGAETHIQYF. The chain is built from TRBV7-2 and TRBJ2-4; D gene unclear. The CDR3 sequence is 14 residues long. The ends were cut back, 5 bases at V and 8 bases at J, with 16 bases in the middle. Germline CDR1 SGHTA, CDR2 FQGNSA. Based on the CDR3 plus reference TRBV7-2 and TRBJ2-4, the full variable domain is GAGVSQSPSNKVTEKGKDVELRCDPISGHTALYWYRQSLGQGLEFLIYFQGNSAPDKSGLPSDRFSAERTGGSVSTLTIQRTQQEDSAVYLCASSLGAETHIQYFGAGTRLSVL.

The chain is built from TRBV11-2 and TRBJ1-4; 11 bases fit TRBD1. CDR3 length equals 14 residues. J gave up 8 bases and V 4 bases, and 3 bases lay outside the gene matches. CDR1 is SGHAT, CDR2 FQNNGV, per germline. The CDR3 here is CASSSDRGREKLFF. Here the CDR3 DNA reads TGTGCCAGCAGCTCGGACAGGGGGCGAGAAAAACTGTTTTTT.

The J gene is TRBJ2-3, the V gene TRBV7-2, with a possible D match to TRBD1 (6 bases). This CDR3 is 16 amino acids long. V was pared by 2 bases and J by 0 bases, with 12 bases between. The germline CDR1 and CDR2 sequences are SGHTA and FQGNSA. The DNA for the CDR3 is TGTGCCAGCAGCTTACAGGGGAGAGGCAGCACAGATACGCAGTATTTT. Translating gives CASSLQGRGSTDTQYF.

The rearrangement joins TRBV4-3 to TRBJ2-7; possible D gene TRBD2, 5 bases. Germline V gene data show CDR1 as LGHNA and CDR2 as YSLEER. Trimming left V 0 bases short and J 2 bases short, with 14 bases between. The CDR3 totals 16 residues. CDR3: CASSQDEGIRTYEQYF. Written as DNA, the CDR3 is TGCGCCAGCAGCCAAGACGAGGGAATCAGGACCTACGAGCAGTACTTC.

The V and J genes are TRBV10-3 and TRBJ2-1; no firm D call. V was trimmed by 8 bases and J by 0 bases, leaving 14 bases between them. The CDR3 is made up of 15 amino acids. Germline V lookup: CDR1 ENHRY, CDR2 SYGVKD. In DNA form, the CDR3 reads TGTGCCATCGGGGAAGGGTTTAGCTCCTACAATGAGCAGTTCTTC. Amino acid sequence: CAIGEGFSSYNEQFF.

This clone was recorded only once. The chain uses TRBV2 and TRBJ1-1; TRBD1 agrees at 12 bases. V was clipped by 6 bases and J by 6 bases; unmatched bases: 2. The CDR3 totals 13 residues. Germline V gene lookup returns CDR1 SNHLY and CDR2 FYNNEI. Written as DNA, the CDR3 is TGTGCCAGCAGCGGGACAGGGGGCTCTGAAGCTTTCTTT. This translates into CASSGTGGSEAFF.

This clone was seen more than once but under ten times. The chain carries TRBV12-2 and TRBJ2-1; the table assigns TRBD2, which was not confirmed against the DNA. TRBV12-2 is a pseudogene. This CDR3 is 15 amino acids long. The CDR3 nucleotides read TGTGCAAGTCGCTTAAAGGGCGGGAGGGCCAATGAGCAGTTCTTC. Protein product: CASRLKGGRANEQFF.

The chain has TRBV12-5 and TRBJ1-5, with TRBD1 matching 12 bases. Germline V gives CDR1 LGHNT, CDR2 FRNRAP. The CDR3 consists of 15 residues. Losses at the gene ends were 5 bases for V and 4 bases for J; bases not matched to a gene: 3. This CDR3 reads CASGGGQGANQPQHF. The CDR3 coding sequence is TGTGCTAGTGGTGGGGGACAGGGGGCGAATCAGCCCCAGCATTTT. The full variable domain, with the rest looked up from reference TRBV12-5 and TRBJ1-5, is DARVTQTPRHKVTEMGQEVTMRCQPILGHNTVFWYRQTMMQGLELLAYFRNRAPLDDSGMPKDRFSAEMPDATLATLKIQPSEPRDSAVYFCASGGGQGANQPQHFGDGTRLSIL.

The CDR3 DNA is TGCGCCAGCAGTCAATCACCAGGGAGAGATAGGAGAAACACCATATATTTT. It encodes CASSQSPGRDRRNTIYF. This chain links TRBV23-1 with TRBJ1-3, with a weak D call TRBD1 (5 bases). TRBV23-1 is an ORF for which the function is uncertain. The CDR3 is made up of 17 amino acids. The V end lost 0 bases, the J end lost 5 bases, and 17 bases lay between the germline ends.

CDR3 DNA: TGTGCCAGCAGCCCAGGGACAGGGGGATACAACACTGAAGCTTTCTTT. The encoded protein is CASSPGTGGYNTEAFF. V gene TRBV5-4 combines with J gene TRBJ1-1; 11 bases align to TRBD1. J lost 2 bases, V lost 4 bases, and 7 bases had no gene match. CDR1 and CDR2 (germline): SGHNT, YYREEE (reference sequence). The length of the CDR3 is 16 residues.

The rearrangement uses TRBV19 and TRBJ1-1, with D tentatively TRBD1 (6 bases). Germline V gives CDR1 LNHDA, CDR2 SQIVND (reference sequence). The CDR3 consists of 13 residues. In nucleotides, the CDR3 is TGTGCGGCAGGGGATCCCTTTTCGACTGAAGCTTTCTTT. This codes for CAAGDPFSTEAFF.

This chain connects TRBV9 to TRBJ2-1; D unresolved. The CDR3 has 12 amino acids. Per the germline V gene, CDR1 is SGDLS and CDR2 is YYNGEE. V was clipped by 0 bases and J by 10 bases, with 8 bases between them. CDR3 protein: CASSVAGWEQFF. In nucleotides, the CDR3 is TGTGCCAGCAGCGTAGCTGGGTGGGAGCAGTTCTTC.

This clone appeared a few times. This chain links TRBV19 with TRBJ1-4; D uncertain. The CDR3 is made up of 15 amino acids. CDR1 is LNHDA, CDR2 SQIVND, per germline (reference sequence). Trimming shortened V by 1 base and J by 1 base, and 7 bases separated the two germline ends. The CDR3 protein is CASSIGGITNEKLFF. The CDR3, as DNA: TGTGCCAGTAGTATAGGAGGGATAACTAATGAAAAACTGTTTTTT.